This record looks at one TCR beta chain sequence and its context. No antigen is known for it. The data originate from a study of blood T cells in healthy people across ages. Findings of the study overall: Estimates of total diversity, which came from one million sequenced T cells, were considered to be underestimates. It was the long-lived donors that had more naive CD4+ cells and higher diversity than aged donors.

Germline lookup yields CDR1 DFQATT and CDR2 SNEGSKA (reference sequence). The length of the CDR3 is 16 residues. Donors were systemically healthy Caucasian individuals from Russia aged roughly 6 to 100 years. Primers used in a second PCR of roughly 6 to 12 cycles were a sample-barcoded 5' primer and a J-beta primer mix. All samples gave at least 2.5 million CDR3-containing paired-end reads. MiXCR, run by TCRdb on the 5' RACE reads, gives a single entry per CDR3 protein. The sample gives about 640,000 distinct CDR3 sequences, around 54% of which show up once; roughly 34% is in the top ten. The TCR was taken from a man aged 55-75 years in good health. The V call is TRBV20-1, the J call TRBJ2-1, with D possibly TRBD1 on 6 matching bases. The end of the DNA aligns better with TRBJ2-7, so the J call may be wrong. The sample consisted of blood. CDR3 region: CSARDLQGSSYNEQYF. CDR3 sequence (DNA): TGCAGTGCTAGAGATCTCCAGGGGAGCTCCTACAATGAGCAGTACTTC.